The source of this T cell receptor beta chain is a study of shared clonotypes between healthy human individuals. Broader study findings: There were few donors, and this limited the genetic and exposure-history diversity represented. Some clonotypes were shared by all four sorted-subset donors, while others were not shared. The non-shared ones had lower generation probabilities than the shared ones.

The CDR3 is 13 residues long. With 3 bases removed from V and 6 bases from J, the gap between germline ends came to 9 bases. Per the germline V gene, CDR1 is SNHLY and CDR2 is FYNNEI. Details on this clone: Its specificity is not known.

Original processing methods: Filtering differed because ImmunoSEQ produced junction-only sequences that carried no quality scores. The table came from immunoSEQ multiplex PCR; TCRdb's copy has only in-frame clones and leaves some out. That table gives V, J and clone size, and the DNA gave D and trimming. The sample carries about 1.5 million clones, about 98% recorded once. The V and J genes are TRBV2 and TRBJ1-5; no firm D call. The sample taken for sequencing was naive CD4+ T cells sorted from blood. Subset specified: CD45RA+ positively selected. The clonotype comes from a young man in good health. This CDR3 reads CASSDEGSQPQHF. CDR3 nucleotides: TGTGCCAGCAGTGATGAGGGATCTCAGCCCCAGCATTTT.